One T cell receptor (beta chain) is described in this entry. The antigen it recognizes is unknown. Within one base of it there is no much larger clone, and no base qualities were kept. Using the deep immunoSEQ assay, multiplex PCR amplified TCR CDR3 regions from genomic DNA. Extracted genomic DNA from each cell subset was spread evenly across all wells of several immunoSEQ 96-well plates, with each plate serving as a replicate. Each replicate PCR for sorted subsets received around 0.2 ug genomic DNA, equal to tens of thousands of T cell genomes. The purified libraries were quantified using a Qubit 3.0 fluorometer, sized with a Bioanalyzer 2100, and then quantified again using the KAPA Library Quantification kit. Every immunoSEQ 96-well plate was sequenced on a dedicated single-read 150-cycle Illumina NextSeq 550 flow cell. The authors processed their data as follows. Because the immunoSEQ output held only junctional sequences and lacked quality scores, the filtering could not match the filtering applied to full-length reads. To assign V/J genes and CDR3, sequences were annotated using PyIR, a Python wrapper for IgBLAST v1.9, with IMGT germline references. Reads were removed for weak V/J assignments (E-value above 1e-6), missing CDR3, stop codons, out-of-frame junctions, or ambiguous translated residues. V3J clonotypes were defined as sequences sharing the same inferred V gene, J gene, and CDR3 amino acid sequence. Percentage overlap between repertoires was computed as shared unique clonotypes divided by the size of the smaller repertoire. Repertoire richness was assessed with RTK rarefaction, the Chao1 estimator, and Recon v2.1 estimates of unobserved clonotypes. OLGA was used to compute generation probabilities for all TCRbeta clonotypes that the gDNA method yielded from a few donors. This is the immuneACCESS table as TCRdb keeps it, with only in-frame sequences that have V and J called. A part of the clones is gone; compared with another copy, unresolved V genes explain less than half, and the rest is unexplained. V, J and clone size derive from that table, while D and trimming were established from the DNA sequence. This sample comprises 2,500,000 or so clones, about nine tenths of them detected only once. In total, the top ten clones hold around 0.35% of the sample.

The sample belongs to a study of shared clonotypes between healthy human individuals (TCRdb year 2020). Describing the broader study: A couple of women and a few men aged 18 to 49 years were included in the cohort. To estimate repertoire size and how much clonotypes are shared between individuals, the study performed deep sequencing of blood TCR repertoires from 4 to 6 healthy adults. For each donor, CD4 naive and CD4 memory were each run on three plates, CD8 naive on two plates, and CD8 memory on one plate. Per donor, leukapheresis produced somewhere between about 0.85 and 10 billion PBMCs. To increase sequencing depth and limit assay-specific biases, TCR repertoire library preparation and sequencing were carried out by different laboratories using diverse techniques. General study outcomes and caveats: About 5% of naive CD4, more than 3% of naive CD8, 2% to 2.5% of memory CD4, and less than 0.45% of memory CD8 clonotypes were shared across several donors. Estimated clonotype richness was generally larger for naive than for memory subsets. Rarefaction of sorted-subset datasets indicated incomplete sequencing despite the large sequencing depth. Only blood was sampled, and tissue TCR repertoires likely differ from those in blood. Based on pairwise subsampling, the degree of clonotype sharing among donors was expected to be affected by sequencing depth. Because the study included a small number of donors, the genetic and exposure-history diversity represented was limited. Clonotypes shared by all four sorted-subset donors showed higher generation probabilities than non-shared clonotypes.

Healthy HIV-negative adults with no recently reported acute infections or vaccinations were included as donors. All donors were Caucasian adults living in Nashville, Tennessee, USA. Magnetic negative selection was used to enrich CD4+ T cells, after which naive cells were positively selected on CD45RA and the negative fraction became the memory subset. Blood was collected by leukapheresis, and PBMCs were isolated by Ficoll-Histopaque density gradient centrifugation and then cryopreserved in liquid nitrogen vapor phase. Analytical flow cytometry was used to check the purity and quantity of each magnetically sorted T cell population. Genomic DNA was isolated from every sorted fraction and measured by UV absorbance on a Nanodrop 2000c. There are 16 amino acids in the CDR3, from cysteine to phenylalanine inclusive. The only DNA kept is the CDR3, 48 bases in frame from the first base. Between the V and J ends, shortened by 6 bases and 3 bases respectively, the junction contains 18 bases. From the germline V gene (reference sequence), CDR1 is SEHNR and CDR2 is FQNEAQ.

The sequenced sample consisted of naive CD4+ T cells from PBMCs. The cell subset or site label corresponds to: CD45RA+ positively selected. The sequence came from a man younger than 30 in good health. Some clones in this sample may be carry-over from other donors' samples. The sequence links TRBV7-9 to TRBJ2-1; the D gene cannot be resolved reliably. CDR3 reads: CASSNGLQALYNEQFF. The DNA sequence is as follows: TGTGCCAGCAGTAACGGTCTCCAGGCCCTCTACAATGAGCAGTTCTTC.